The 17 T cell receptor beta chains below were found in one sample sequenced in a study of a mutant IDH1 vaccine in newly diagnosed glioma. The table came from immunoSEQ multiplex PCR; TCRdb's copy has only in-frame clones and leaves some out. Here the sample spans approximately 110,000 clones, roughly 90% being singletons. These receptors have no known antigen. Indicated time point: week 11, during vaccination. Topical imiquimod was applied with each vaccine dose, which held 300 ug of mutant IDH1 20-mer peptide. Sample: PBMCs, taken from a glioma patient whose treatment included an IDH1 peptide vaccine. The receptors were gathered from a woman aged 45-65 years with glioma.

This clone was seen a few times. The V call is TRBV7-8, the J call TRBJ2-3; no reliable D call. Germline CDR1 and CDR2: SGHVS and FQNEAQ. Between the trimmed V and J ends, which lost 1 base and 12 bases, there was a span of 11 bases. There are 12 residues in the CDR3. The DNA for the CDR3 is TGTGCCAGCAGCTTAGAAACCGGGCCCCAGTATTTT. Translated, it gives CASSLETGPQYF.

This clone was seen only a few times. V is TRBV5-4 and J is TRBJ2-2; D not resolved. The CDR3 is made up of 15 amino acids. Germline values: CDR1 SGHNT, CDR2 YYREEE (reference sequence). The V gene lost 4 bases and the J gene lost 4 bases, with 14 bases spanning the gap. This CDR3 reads CASSPTEPGTGELFF. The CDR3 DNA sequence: TGTGCCAGCAGCCCAACCGAACCGGGCACCGGGGAGCTGTTTTTT. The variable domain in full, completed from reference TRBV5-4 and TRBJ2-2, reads ETGVTQSPTHLIKTRGQQVTLRCSSQSGHNTVSWYQQALGQGPQFIFQYYREEENGRGNFPPRFSGLQFPNYSSELNVNALELDDSALYLCASSPTEPGTGELFFGEGSRLTVL.

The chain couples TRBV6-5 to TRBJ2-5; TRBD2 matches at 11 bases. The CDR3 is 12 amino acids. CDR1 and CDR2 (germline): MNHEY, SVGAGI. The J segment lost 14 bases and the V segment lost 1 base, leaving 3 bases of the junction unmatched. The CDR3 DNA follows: TGTGCCAGCAGTTACTTAGCGGGAGGGAGCTACTTC. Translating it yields CASSYLAGGSYF.

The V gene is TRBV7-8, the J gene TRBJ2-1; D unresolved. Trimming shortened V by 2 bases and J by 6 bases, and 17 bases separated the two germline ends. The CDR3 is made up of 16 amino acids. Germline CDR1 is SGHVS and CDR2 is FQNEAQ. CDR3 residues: CASSLIGQRQSNEQFF. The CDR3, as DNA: TGTGCCAGCAGCTTAATTGGCCAGCGCCAATCCAATGAGCAGTTCTTC.

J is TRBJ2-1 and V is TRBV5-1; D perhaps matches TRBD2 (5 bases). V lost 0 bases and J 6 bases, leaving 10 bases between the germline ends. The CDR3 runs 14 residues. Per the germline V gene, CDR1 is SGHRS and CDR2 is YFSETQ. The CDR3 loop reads CASSLEGVINEQFF. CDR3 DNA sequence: TGCGCCAGCAGCTTGGAGGGAGTGATCAATGAGCAGTTCTTC.

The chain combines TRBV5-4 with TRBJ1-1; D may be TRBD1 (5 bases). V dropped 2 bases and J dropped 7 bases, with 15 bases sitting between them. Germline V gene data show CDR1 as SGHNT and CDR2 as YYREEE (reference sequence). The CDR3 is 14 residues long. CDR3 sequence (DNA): TGTGCCAGCAGCTTTTCGGGGACGGTTCATGAAGCTTTCTTT. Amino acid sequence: CASSFSGTVHEAFF.

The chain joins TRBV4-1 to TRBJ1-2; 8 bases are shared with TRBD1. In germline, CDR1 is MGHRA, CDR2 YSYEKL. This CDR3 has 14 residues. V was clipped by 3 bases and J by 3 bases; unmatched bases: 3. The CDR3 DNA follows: TGCGCCAGCAGCCACGGACAGGGAGACTATGGCTACACCTTC. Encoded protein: CASSHGQGDYGYTF.

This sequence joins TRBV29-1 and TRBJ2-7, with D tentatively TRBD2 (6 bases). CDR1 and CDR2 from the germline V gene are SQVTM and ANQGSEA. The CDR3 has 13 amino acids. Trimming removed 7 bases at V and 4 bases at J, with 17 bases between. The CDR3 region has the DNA TGCAGCGCCGCGGGACTGACGACTTACGAGCAGTACTTC. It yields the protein CSAAGLTTYEQYF.

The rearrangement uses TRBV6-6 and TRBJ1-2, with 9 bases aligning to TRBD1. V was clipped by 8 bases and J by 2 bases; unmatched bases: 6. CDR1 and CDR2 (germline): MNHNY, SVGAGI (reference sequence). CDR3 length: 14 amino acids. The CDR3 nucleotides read TGTGCCAGCTCAGGACAGGGGAACAACTATGGCTACACCTTC. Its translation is CASSGQGNNYGYTF.

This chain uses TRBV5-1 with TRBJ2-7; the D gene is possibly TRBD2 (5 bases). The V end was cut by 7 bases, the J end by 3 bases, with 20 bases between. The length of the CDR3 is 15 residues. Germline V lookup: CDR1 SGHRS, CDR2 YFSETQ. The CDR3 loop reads CASGPGSGPLYEQYF. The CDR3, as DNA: TGCGCCAGCGGACCGGGGTCAGGCCCCCTCTACGAGCAGTACTTC. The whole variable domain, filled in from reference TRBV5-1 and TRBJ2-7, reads KAGVTQTPRYLIKTRGQQVTLSCSPISGHRSVSWYQQTPGQGLQFLFEYFSETQRNKGNFPGRFSGRQFSNSRSEMNVSTLELGDSALYLCASGPGSGPLYEQYFGPGTRLTVT.

For the CDR3, the DNA is TGTGCCAGTAACCAGGCCATGGGATACGAGCAGTACTTC. As protein: CASNQAMGYEQYF. The V gene is TRBV19, the J gene TRBJ2-7; D gene ambiguous. This CDR3 contains 13 residues. V was clipped by 7 bases and J by 4 bases, with 14 bases between them. Germline values: CDR1 LNHDA, CDR2 SQIVND (reference sequence). Based on the CDR3 plus reference TRBV19 and TRBJ2-7, the full variable domain is DGGITQSPKYLFRKEGQNVTLSCEQNLNHDAMYWYRQDPGQGLRLIYYSQIVNDFQKGDIAEGYSVSREKKESFPLTVTSAQKNPTAFYLCASNQAMGYEQYFGPGTRLTVT.

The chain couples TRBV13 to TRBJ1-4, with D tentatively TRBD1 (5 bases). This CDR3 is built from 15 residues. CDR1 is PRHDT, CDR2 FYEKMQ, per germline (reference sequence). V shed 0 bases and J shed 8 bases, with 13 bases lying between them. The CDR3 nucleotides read TGTGCCAGCAGCTTAGGTGGTCAGGGTGGAGAAAAACTGTTTTTT. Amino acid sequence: CASSLGGQGGEKLFF. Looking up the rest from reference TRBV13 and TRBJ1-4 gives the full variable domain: AAGVIQSPRHLIKEKRETATLKCYPIPRHDTVYWYQQGPGQDPQFLISFYEKMQSDKGSIPDRFSAQQFSDYHSELNMSSLELGDSALYFCASSLGGQGGEKLFFGSGTQLSVL.

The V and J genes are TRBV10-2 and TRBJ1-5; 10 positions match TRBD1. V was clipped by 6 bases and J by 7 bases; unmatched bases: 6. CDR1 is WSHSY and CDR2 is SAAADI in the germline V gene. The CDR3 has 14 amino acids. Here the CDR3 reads CASRTGGAGQPQHF. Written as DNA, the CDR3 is TGCGCCAGCAGGACAGGGGGCGCCGGGCAGCCCCAGCATTTT.

CDR3 coding DNA: TGCGCCAGCAGCTTGGCCGTAACCGCGACCTACGAGCAGTACTTC. Amino acid sequence: CASSLAVTATYEQYF. V is TRBV5-1 and J is TRBJ2-7; D remains ambiguous. The CDR3 is 15 amino acids. Trimming left V 0 bases short and J 2 bases short, with 12 bases between. The germline CDR1 and CDR2 sequences are SGHRS and YFSETQ. The whole variable domain, filled in from reference TRBV5-1 and TRBJ2-7, reads KAGVTQTPRYLIKTRGQQVTLSCSPISGHRSVSWYQQTPGQGLQFLFEYFSETQRNKGNFPGRFSGRQFSNSRSEMNVSTLELGDSALYLCASSLAVTATYEQYFGPGTRLTVT.

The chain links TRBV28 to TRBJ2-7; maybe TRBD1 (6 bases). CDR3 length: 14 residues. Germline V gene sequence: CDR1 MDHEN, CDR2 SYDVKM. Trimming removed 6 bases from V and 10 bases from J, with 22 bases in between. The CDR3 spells CASSPALTGSTQYF. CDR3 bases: TGTGCCAGCAGCCCAGCCTTGACAGGTAGTACCCAGTACTTC.

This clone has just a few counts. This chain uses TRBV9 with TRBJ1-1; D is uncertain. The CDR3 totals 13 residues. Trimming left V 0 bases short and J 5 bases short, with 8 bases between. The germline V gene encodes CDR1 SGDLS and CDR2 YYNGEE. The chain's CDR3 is CASSVVRGTEAFF. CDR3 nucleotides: TGTGCCAGCAGCGTAGTGCGGGGTACTGAAGCTTTCTTT.

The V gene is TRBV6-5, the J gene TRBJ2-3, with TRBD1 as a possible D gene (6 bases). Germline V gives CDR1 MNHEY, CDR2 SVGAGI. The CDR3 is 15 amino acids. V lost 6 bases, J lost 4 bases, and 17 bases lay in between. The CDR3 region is CASRPGQTLADTQYF. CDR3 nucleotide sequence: TGTGCCAGCAGGCCAGGACAGACCTTGGCAGATACGCAGTATTTT.